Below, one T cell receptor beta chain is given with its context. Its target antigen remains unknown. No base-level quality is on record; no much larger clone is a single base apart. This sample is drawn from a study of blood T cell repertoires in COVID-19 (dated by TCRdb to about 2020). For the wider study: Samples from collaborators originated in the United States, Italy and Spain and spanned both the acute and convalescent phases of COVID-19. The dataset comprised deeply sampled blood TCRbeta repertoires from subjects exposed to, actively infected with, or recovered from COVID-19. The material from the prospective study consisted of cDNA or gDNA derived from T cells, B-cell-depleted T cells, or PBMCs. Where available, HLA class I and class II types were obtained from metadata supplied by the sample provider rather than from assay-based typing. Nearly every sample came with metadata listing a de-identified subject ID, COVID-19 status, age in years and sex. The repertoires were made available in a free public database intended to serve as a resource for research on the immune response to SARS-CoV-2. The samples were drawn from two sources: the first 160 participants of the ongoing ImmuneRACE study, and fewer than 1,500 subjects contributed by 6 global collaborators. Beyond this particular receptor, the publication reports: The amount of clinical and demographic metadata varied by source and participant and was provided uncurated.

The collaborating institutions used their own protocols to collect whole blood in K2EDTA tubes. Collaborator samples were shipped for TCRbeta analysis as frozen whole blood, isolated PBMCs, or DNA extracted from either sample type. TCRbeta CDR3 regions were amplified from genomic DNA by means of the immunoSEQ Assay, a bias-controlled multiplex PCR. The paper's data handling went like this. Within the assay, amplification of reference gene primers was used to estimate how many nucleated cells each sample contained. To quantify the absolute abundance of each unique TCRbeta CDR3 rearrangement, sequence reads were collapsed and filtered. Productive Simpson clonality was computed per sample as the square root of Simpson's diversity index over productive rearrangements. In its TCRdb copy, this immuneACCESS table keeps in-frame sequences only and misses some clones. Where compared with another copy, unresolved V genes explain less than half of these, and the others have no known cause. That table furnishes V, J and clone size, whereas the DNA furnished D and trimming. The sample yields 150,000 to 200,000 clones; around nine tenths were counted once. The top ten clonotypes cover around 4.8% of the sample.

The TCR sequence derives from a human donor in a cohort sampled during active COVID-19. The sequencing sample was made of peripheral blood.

The sequenced DNA: TGTGCCAGCAGCCCCGGGACTAGCGGGAGTCGGGGCGGGGAGCTGTTTTTT. Translated, it reads CASSPGTSGSRGGELFF. The rearranged chain carries TRBV3-1 (or the pseudogene TRBV3-2) and TRBJ2-2; the central 14 bases match TRBD2. From cysteine to phenylalanine, the CDR3 is 17 amino acids long. Left in the record is the CDR3 DNA by itself, 51 bases read in frame from the first base. The germline V gene (reference sequence) gives CDR1 as LGHDT and CDR2 as YNNKEL. Clipping removes 4 bases from V and 7 bases from J, with 8 as the unmatched junction base count.